These T cell receptor beta chains were read from a single sample in a study of cytomegalovirus exposure and HLA in healthy donors. TCRdb's table, derived via immunoSEQ multiplex PCR, lists solely in-frame clones and lacks some. The repertoire table contains approximately 130,000 clones. Sequenced input: PBMCs. Receptors originate from a woman in her sixties in good health and CMV-seronegative. Both conserved end residues are part of each CDR3.

J: TRBJ1-1; length: 12; V: TRBV6-5; CDR3: CASSSEGRGAFF
J: TRBJ1-1; length: 11; V: TRBV6-6; CDR3: CASSYGPEAFF
J: .; length: 15; V: TRBV7-9; CDR3: CASSLVGLGAYEQYF
J: TRBJ2-3; length: 12; V: TRBV10-1; CDR3: CASSESRDTQYF
J: TRBJ2-7; length: 15; V: TRBV14; CDR3: CASSQWRGPTYEQYF
J: TRBJ1-2; length: 16; V: TRBV4-1; CDR3: CASSPLGAQGVYGYTF
J: TRBJ2-7; length: 13; V: TRBV6-6; CDR3: CASSSGPHEEQYF
J: TRBJ1-1; length: 10; V: TRBV20-1; CDR3: CSASRVEAFF
J: TRBJ2-1; length: 17; V: TRBV7-9; CDR3: CASNTPGAAYFYNEQFF
J: TRBJ2-7; length: 14; V: TRBV5-1; CDR3: CASSLVMDRGEQYF
J: TRBJ1-2; length: 11; V: TRBV29-1; CDR3: CSGQGADGYTF
J: TRBJ2-7; length: 17; V: TRBV19; CDR3: CASSSGLAGGPFYEQYF
J: TRBJ2-3; length: 14; V: TRBV7-3; CDR3: CASSPDRYTDTQYF
J: TRBJ1-1; length: 15; V: TRBV6-5; CDR3: CASSYSGGGGTEAFF
J: TRBJ1-2; length: 17; V: TRBV5-4; CDR3: CASSLGTGLSLSYGYTF
J: TRBJ1-4; length: 16; V: TRBV4-1; CDR3: CASSQRSDRENEKLFF
J: TRBJ2-3; length: 14; V: TRBV14; CDR3: CASSRTRKTDTQYF
J: TRBJ2-2; length: 17; V: TRBV9; CDR3: CASSVARAGRATGELFF
J: TRBJ2-5; length: 15; V: TRBV2; CDR3: CASGISRPQGGTQYF
J: TRBJ1-1; length: 16; V: TRBV19; CDR3: CASSNPPGGPGTEAFF
J: TRBJ2-1; length: 15; V: TRBV5-4; CDR3: CASSLGGTGFNEQFF
J: TRBJ2-1; length: 16; V: TRBV28; CDR3: CASRAHSSSNYNEQFF
J: TRBJ2-7; length: 15; V: TRBV4-1; CDR3: CASSQDPTLADEQYF
J: .; length: 14; V: TRBV4-2; CDR3: CASSQDLGPYEQYF
J: TRBJ1-4; length: 15; V: TRBV2; CDR3: CASGLRTGANEKLFF
J: TRBJ1-1; length: 13; V: TRBV4-1; CDR3: CASSHAPGAEAFF
J: TRBJ1-4; length: 15; V: TRBV6-1; CDR3: CASRSRTGGDEKLFF
J: TRBJ2-1; length: 16; V: TRBV2; CDR3: CASRHRTSGSYNEQFF
J: TRBJ1-1; length: 16; V: TRBV30; CDR3: CAWSVGWRAEGAEAFF
J: TRBJ1-2; length: 11; V: TRBV28; CDR3: CASSGSYGYTF
J: TRBJ1-5; length: 15; V: TRBV6-5; CDR3: CASSPRVASNQPQHF
J: TRBJ1-6; length: 14; V: TRBV6-5; CDR3: CASRMTDLSSPLHF
J: TRBJ2-7; length: 13; V: TRBV25-1; CDR3: CASTSGSAYEQYF
J: TRBJ2-4; length: 16; V: TRBV27; CDR3: CASSPDPNGAKNIQYF
J: TRBJ2-5; length: 15; V: TRBV7-9; CDR3: CASSLGYGTEETQYF
J: TRBJ1-4; length: 13; V: TRBV2; CDR3: CASSVRLGEKLFF
J: TRBJ1-3; length: 12; V: TRBV29-1; CDR3: CSVVLSGNTIYF
J: TRBJ2-7; length: 14; V: TRBV11-3; CDR3: CASSSGDSSYEQYF
J: TRBJ2-7; length: 14; V: TRBV6-1; CDR3: CASSVTLISYEQYF
J: TRBJ1-4; length: 15; V: TRBV28; CDR3: CASSFPGIREEKLFF
J: TRBJ2-5; length: 13; V: TRBV2; CDR3: CASMQGSRETQYF
J: TRBJ2-3; length: 12; V: TRBV2; CDR3: CASSEDGNTQYF
J: TRBJ2-2; length: 15; V: TRBV7-3; CDR3: CASSLVGRAGGELFF
J: TRBJ2-1; length: 14; V: TRBV7-8; CDR3: CASSLGLTYNEQFF
J: TRBJ2-3; length: 15; V: TRBV10-3; CDR3: CAISNGGGAGDTQYF
J: TRBJ1-1; length: 16; V: TRBV2; CDR3: CASSEAPRGLYTEAFF
J: TRBJ2-4; length: 17; V: TRBV5-1; CDR3: CASRFGTGGLAKNIQYF
J: TRBJ2-2; length: 19; V: TRBV5-1; CDR3: CASSLVASGGAPDTGELFF
J: TRBJ1-1; length: 13; V: TRBV7-3; CDR3: CASSLGGGTEAFF
J: TRBJ1-2; length: 14; V: TRBV7-9; CDR3: CASSLSGGNYGYTF
J: .; length: 11; V: TRBV6-6; CDR3: CASSPSNEQYF
J: TRBJ1-3; length: 16; V: TRBV28; CDR3: CASRPTGAISGNTIYF
J: TRBJ2-1; length: 16; V: TRBV9; CDR3: CASSGHLASSYNEQFF